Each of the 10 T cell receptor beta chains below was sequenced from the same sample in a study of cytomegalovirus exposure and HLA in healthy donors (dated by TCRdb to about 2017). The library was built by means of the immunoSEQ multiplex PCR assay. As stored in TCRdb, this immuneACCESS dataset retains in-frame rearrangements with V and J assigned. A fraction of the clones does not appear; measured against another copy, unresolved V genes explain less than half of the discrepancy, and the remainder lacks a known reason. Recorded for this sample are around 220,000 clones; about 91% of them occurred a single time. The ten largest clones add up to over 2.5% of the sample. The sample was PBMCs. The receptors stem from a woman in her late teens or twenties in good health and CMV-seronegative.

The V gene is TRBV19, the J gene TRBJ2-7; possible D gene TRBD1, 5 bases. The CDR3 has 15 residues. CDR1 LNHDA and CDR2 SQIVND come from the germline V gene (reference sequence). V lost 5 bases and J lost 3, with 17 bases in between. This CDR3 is CASSQFGHPDYEQYF. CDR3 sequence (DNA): TGTGCCAGTAGTCAATTTGGACACCCGGACTACGAGCAGTACTTC.

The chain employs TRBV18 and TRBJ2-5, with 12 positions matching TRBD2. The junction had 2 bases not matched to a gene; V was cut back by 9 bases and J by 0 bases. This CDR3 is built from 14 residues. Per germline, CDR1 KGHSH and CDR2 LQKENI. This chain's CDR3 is CASRTSGNQETQYF. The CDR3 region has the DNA TGTGCCAGTCGGACTAGCGGGAACCAAGAGACCCAGTACTTC.

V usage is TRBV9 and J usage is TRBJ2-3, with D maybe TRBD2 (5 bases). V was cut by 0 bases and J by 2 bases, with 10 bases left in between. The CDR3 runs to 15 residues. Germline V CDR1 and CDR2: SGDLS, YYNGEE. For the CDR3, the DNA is TGTGCCAGCAGCGTAGCGGGAATGGTCACAGATACGCAGTATTTT. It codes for CASSVAGMVTDTQYF.

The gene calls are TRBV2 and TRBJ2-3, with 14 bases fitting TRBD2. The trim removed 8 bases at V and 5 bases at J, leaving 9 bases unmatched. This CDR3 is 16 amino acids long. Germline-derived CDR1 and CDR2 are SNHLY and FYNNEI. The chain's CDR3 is CASFGGLAGAGDTQYF. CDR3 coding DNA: TGTGCCAGCTTCGGGGGACTAGCGGGAGCTGGAGATACGCAGTATTTT.

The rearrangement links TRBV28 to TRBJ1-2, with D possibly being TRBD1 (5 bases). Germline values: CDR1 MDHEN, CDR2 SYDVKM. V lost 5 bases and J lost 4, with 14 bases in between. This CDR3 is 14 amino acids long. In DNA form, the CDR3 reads TGTGCCAGCAGTCTACGACAGACTCCCTATGGCTACACCTTC. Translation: CASSLRQTPYGYTF.

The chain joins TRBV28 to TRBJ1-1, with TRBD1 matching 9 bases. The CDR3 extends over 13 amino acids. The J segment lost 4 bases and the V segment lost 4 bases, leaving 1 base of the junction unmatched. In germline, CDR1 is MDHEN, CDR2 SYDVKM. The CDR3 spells CASSSTGGTEAFF. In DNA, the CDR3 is TGTGCCAGCAGTTCGACAGGGGGCACTGAAGCTTTCTTT.

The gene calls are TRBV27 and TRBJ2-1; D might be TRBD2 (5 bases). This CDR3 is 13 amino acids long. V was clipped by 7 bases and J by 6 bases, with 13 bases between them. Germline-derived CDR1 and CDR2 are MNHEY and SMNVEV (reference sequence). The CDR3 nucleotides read TGTGCCAGCATAGGTGGGAGTCCCAATGAGCAGTTCTTC. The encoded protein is CASIGGSPNEQFF.

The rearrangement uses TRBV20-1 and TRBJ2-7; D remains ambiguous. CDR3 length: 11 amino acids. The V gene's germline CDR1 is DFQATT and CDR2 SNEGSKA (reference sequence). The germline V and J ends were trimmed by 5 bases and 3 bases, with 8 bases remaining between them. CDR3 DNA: TGCAGTGCTGGTACTTTCTACGAGCAGTACTTC. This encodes CSAGTFYEQYF.

CDR3: CASSLEWEIGTGELFF. The DNA of the CDR3 is TGTGCCAGCAGCTTGGAGTGGGAGATTGGGACCGGGGAGCTGTTTTTT. The V call is TRBV5-4, the J call TRBJ2-2; weak D call: TRBD2 (5 bases). CDR3 length: 16 amino acids. V lost 0 bases to trimming and J lost 5 bases, with 14 bases between them. The V gene's germline CDR1 is SGHNT and CDR2 YYREEE (reference sequence).

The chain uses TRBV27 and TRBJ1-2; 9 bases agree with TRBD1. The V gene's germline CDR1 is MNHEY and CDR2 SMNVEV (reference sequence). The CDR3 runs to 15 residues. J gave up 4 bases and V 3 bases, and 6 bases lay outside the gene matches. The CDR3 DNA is TGTGCCAGCAGTTTTGGAGGGACAGGGTCCTATGGCTACACCTTC. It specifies CASSFGGTGSYGYTF.